The 29 T cell receptor beta chains given below trace back to one sample, sequenced in a study of blood T cells in healthy people across ages. PCR was performed a second time for 7 to 11 cycles using a sample-barcoded 5' primer and a J-beta primer mix. TCRdb itself ran the 5' RACE reads through MiXCR, one entry per CDR3 protein. The sample lists about 560,000 distinct CDR3 sequences, about 25% occurring once. A further study also used this sample, focusing on T cells of mothers and their children.

The material sequenced was blood. The receptors originated from a boy under 10 years old in good health.

This clonotype was seen a handful of times. This chain joins TRBV6-1 and TRBJ1-5; a weak D match, TRBD1 (5 bases). This CDR3 contains 15 residues. V dropped 3 bases and J dropped 0 bases, with 9 bases sitting between them. Germline CDR1 is MNHNS and CDR2 is SASEGT. In nucleotides, the CDR3 is TGTGCCAGCAGTGACGCAGGGTATAGCAATCAGCCCCAGCATTTT. Amino acid sequence: CASSDAGYSNQPQHF.

This clonotype was seen more than once but under ten times. The rearrangement links TRBV29-1 to TRBJ1-4; D gene unclear. CDR3 length equals 10 residues. Germline lookup yields CDR1 SQVTM and CDR2 ANQGSEA. The V gene lost 5 bases and the J gene lost 8 bases, with 6 bases spanning the gap. The DNA of the CDR3 is TGCAGCGTTTTTACGGAAAAACTGTTTTTT. Amino acid sequence: CSVFTEKLFF.

The chain links TRBV5-1 to TRBJ2-3; D is possibly TRBD1 (6 bases). In germline, CDR1 is SGHRS, CDR2 YFSETQ. Trimming removed 4 bases at V and 7 bases at J, with 16 bases between. This CDR3 region has 14 residues. The CDR3 region has the DNA TGCGCCAGCAGCCCAGGGGACCCTCTCAATACGCAGTATTTT. As protein: CASSPGDPLNTQYF. Full variable domain (missing parts from reference TRBV5-1 and TRBJ2-3): KAGVTQTPRYLIKTRGQQVTLSCSPISGHRSVSWYQQTPGQGLQFLFEYFSETQRNKGNFPGRFSGRQFSNSRSEMNVSTLELGDSALYLCASSPGDPLNTQYFGPGTRLTVL.

The count of this clonotype is one. The V and J genes are TRBV20-1 and TRBJ2-2, with D perhaps matching TRBD2 (6 bases). The CDR3 contains 15 residues. V was trimmed by 3 bases and J by 5 bases, leaving 16 bases between them. Germline CDR1 reads DFQATT; CDR2 reads SNEGSKA (reference sequence). Written as DNA, the CDR3 is TGCAGTGCTAGCTTTCCGGGACTCCCAACCGGGGAGCTGTTTTTT. This sequence encodes CSASFPGLPTGELFF.

In this sample, this clonotype turned up a few times. This chain uses TRBV12-3 or TRBV12-4 with TRBJ2-5; D is perhaps TRBD2 (5 bases). V dropped 6 bases and J dropped 5 bases, with 16 bases sitting between them. This CDR3 region has 14 residues. The CDR3 nucleotides are TGTGCCAGCAGGACCTCGGACTTTTCGGAGACCCAGTACTTC. It encodes CASRTSDFSETQYF.

The gene calls are TRBV20-1 and TRBJ1-1; 7 bases are a match to TRBD1. The germline CDR1 and CDR2 sequences are DFQATT and SNEGSKA (reference sequence). The CDR3 is 13 amino acids. Trimming removed 5 bases from V and 5 bases from J; junction bases left unmatched: 8. The CDR3 reads CSAPRQGVTEAFF. The CDR3 nucleotides are TGCAGTGCTCCTCGGCAGGGGGTGACTGAAGCTTTCTTT.

This clonotype has just a few counts. The genes are TRBV24-1 and TRBJ2-5; D is possibly TRBD1 (6 bases). V was trimmed by 4 bases and J by 0 bases, leaving 11 bases between them. The CDR3 length is 15 residues. The germline CDR1 and CDR2 sequences are KGHDR and SFDVKD. DNA of the CDR3: TGTGCCACCAGTGACTCGGGACAAAACCAAGAGACCCAGTACTTC. Translating it yields CATSDSGQNQETQYF.

The CDR3 nucleotides read TGTGCCAGCAGCCAGGGTGGGGGCCCGGCGACCCAGTACTTC. Protein sequence: CASSQGGGPATQYF. This chain joins TRBV4-2 and TRBJ2-5; the D gene is possibly TRBD1 (6 bases). The CDR3 is made up of 14 amino acids. The germline V and J ends were trimmed by 3 bases and 7 bases, with 15 bases remaining between them. Germline-derived CDR1 and CDR2 are LGHNA and YNFKEQ.

This clonotype was found a few times. The chain couples TRBV18 to TRBJ2-5, with no clear D. The DNA end favors TRBJ2-7, so the J call may be wrong. The V gene's germline CDR1 is KGHSH and CDR2 LQKENI. The CDR3 length is 14 residues. The CDR3 loop reads CASSPSRSKLEQYF. The CDR3 bases are TGTGCCAGCTCACCCTCACGGAGTAAGCTCGAGCAGTACTTC.

This clonotype was detected only once. CDR3 sequence: CAISVNVRGDTQYF. DNA for the CDR3: TGTGCCATCAGTGTTAACGTACGGGGAGATACGCAGTATTTT. The chain is built from TRBV10-3 and TRBJ2-3; weak D call: TRBD2 (5 bases). Germline V lookup: CDR1 ENHRY, CDR2 SYGVKD. CDR3 length equals 14 residues. Trimming pared 4 bases from V and 5 bases from J, leaving 13 bases between.

The chain is built from TRBV5-4 and TRBJ2-4; tentative D call: TRBD2 (5 bases). Looked up from germline, CDR1 is SGHNT and CDR2 is YYREEE (reference sequence). The CDR3 runs 15 residues. Between the trimmed V and J ends, which lost 7 bases and 2 bases, there was a span of 16 bases. The CDR3 sequence: CASRPTPGTKNIQYF. CDR3 bases: TGTGCCAGCCGACCAACCCCGGGAACCAAAAACATTCAGTACTTC.

This sequence joins TRBV20-1 and TRBJ2-1; TRBD2 is a possible D gene (5 bases). Germline V CDR1 and CDR2: DFQATT, SNEGSKA (reference sequence). With 4 bases removed from V and 5 bases from J, the gap between germline ends came to 12 bases. This CDR3 is 13 amino acids long. The CDR3 bases are TGCAGTGCTACCCCTAGCCCCAACAATGAGCAGTTCTTC. Encoded protein: CSATPSPNNEQFF.

V is TRBV4-3 and J is TRBJ2-5; TRBD2 aligns across 7 bases. Near its end, the DNA agrees better with TRBJ2-7, so the J call may be wrong. From germline, CDR1 is LGHNA and CDR2 YSLEER. The CDR3 consists of 15 residues. The CDR3 nucleotides read TGCGCCAGCAGCCAAGATGGAGCTAGCGGCTACGAGCAGTACTTC. As protein: CASSQDGASGYEQYF.

The CDR3 DNA reads as TGTGCCTGGAGTGCCCATTGGGTGGACAGCAGCACCTACGAGCAGTACTTC. This codes for CAWSAHWVDSSTYEQYF. This rearrangement joins TRBV30 to TRBJ2-7; perhaps TRBD1 as D (6 bases). The germline gives CDR1 GTSNPN, CDR2 SVGIG (reference sequence). The CDR3 sequence is 17 residues long. V was trimmed by 1 base and J by 2 bases, leaving 21 bases between them. The variable domain in full, completed from reference TRBV30 and TRBJ2-7, reads SQTIHQWPATLVQPVGSPLSLECTVEGTSNPNLYWYRQAAGRGLQLLFYSVGIGQISSEVPQNLSASRPQDRQFILSSKKLLLSDSGFYLCAWSAHWVDSSTYEQYFGPGTRLTVT.

Details on this clonotype: A read error may account for a junction end that differs from germline. The V and J genes are TRBV10-2 and TRBJ2-1; D is perhaps TRBD2 (5 bases). The CDR3 length is 15 residues. CDR1 is WSHSY, CDR2 SAAADI, per germline. The CDR3 nucleotides read TGCGCTAGCAAGAGCGGACGGAGCTCCTACAATGAGCAGTTCTTC. Encoded protein: CASKSGRSSYNEQFF.

This chain links TRBV6-5 with TRBJ2-5; D is ambiguous. The J call may be mistaken, given a closer DNA end match to TRBJ2-7. The CDR3 totals 14 residues. Germline V gene data show CDR1 as MNHEY and CDR2 as SVGAGI. The CDR3 DNA follows: TGTGCCAGCAGTCTCGACTGGGGTTCCTACGAGCAGTACTTC. Amino acid sequence: CASSLDWGSYEQYF.

This rearrangement joins TRBV28 to TRBJ1-2, with 7 bases aligning to TRBD1. The junction had 3 bases not matched to a gene; V was cut back by 3 bases and J by 8 bases. The CDR3 sequence is 12 residues long. CDR1 MDHEN and CDR2 SYDVKM come from the germline V gene. CDR3 residues: CASSLTGHGYTF. In DNA form, the CDR3 reads TGTGCCAGCAGTTTGACAGGGCACGGCTACACCTTC.

The chain joins TRBV14 to TRBJ2-5; D ambiguous. Germline CDR1 is SGHDN and CDR2 is FVKESK. V lost 2 bases and J 5 bases, leaving 9 bases between the germline ends. The CDR3 runs to 13 residues. CDR3 region: CASSQLSWETQYF. DNA of the CDR3: TGTGCCAGCAGCCAACTTTCGTGGGAGACCCAGTACTTC. The full variable domain, in which reference TRBV14 and TRBJ2-5 provide the parts outside the CDR3, is EAGVTQFPSHSVIEKGQTVTLRCDPISGHDNLYWYRRVMGKEIKFLLHFVKESKQDESGMPNNRFLAERTGGTYSTLKVQPAELEDSGVYFCASSQLSWETQYFGPGTRLLVL.

This clonotype was recorded a few times. The genes are TRBV7-9 and TRBJ2-7; D unresolved. This CDR3 spans 12 amino acids. Germline V gene sequence: CDR1 SEHNR, CDR2 FQNEAQ (reference sequence). V gave up 4 bases and J gave up 6 bases, with 10 bases separating them. The DNA of the CDR3 is TGTGCCAGCAGCTCCTCCGGGCTCGAGCAGTACTTC. This codes for CASSSSGLEQYF.

The gene calls are TRBV7-2 and TRBJ2-2; TRBD1 might be the D (6 bases). V was cut by 5 bases and J by 7 bases, with 8 bases left in between. In germline, CDR1 is SGHTA, CDR2 FQGNSA. CDR3 length: 12 amino acids. CDR3 residues: CASSQGIGELFF. CDR3 coding DNA: TGTGCCAGCAGCCAGGGGATCGGGGAGCTGTTTTTT.

This chain uses TRBV15 with TRBJ1-1; possibly TRBD1 for D (5 bases). Deletions cut 0 bases from V and 4 bases from J, with 12 bases between. Germline V gene lookup returns CDR1 LNHNV and CDR2 YYDKDF (reference sequence). CDR3 length: 15 residues. CDR3 sequence (DNA): TGTGCCACCAGCAGAGACAATAGGGGAGGCACTGAAGCTTTCTTT. This codes for CATSRDNRGGTEAFF.

This clonotype has only a few counts. The chain carries TRBV13 and TRBJ1-6, with D possibly matching TRBD1 (5 bases). Looked up from germline, CDR1 is PRHDT and CDR2 is FYEKMQ (reference sequence). The CDR3 covers 15 residues. V was shortened by 1 base and J by 7 bases, with 11 bases between the two germline ends. The CDR3, as DNA: TGTGCCAGCAGCTTAGCGCTAGGGGAAAATTCACCCCTCCACTTT. It encodes CASSLALGENSPLHF.

This clonotype was seen a few times. One end of the junction is discordant with germline, which a read error may explain. The chain carries TRBV5-1 and TRBJ2-5, with 10 bases lining up with TRBD1. The J call may be wrong; the DNA end is better matched by TRBJ2-7. This CDR3 comprises 14 residues. CDR1 SGHRS and CDR2 YFSETQ come from the germline V gene. CDR3 in DNA: TGCGCCGGCAGCACTGGGACAGGGGCCTACGAGCAGTACTTC. Translated: CAGSTGTGAYEQYF.

This chain links TRBV12-3 or TRBV12-4 with TRBJ2-2, with 12 positions matching TRBD2. V trimming: 5 bases; J trimming: 7 bases; junction bases outside the gene matches: 8. The CDR3 extends over 16 amino acids. CDR3 loop: CASSPTSGRGYGELFF. The CDR3 region has the DNA TGTGCCAGCAGTCCGACTAGCGGGAGAGGGTACGGGGAGCTGTTTTTT.

There are a few counts of this clonotype. V gene TRBV5-5 combines with J gene TRBJ1-4; D unresolved. The CDR3 contains 15 residues. Deletions cut 4 bases from V and 4 bases from J, with 14 bases between. CDR1 is SGHKS and CDR2 is YYEKEE in the germline V gene (reference sequence). The CDR3 nucleotides read TGTGCCAGCAGCGACCTTCGAGAGGGTAATGAAAAACTGTTTTTT. Its protein is CASSDLREGNEKLFF.

Details on this clonotype: An end of the junction differs from the germline gene, which may be a read error. The CDR3 DNA is TGTGCCAGCAGCTTAGGCCGGCTGGATGGCTTCACCTTC. This codes for CASSLGRLDGFTF. V and J are TRBV13 and TRBJ1-2; D remains ambiguous. Germline CDR1 is PRHDT and CDR2 is FYEKMQ (reference sequence). This CDR3 is 13 amino acids long. The variable domain in full, completed from reference TRBV13 and TRBJ1-2, reads AAGVIQSPRHLIKEKRETATLKCYPIPRHDTVYWYQQGPGQDPQFLISFYEKMQSDKGSIPDRFSAQQFSDYHSELNMSSLELGDSALYFCASSLGRLDGFTFGSGTRLTVV.

This clonotype turned up a few times. The chain employs TRBV15 and TRBJ1-5; D not certain. This CDR3 spans 15 amino acids. CDR1 is LNHNV and CDR2 is YYDKDF in the germline V gene (reference sequence). V was trimmed by 1 base and J by 7 bases, leaving 14 bases between them. In nucleotides, the CDR3 is TGTGCCACCAGCAGAGGCGGGCGGGGTGGACAGCCCCAGCATTTT. Translation: CATSRGGRGGQPQHF.

This clonotype was seen many times. The genes are TRBV5-1 and TRBJ2-6; D is perhaps TRBD1 or TRBD2 (5 bases each). V lost 3 bases and J 0 bases, leaving 13 bases between the germline ends. The CDR3 is made up of 17 amino acids. The V gene's germline CDR1 is SGHRS and CDR2 YFSETQ. The CDR3: CASSSGTVFSGANVLTF. The CDR3 DNA sequence: TGCGCCAGCAGCTCGGGGACGGTATTCTCTGGGGCCAACGTCCTGACTTTC.

The chain carries TRBV20-1 and TRBJ2-3, with a tentative D call TRBD2 (5 bases). The CDR3 covers 15 residues. V shed 3 bases and J shed 3 bases, with 16 bases lying between them. Looked up from germline, CDR1 is DFQATT and CDR2 is SNEGSKA (reference sequence). DNA for the CDR3: TGCAGTGCTAGTCCCAGATCGGAGGTTACAGATACGCAGTATTTT. Translated: CSASPRSEVTDTQYF.